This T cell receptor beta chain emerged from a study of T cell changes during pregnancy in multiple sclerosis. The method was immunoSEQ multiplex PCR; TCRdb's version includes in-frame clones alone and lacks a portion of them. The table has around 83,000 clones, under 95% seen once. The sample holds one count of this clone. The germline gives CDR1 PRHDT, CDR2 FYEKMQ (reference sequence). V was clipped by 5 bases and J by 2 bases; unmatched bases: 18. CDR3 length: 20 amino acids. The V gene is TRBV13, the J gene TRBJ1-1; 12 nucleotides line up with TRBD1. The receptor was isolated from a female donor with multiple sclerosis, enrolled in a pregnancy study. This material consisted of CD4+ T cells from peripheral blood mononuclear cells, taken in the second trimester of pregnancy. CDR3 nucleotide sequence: TGTGCCAGCAGCCCCCGGGACAGGGGGCGCGGATCACTGGTTAACACTGAAGCTTTCTTT. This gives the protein CASSPRDRGRGSLVNTEAFF. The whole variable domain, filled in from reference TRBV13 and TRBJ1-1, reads AAGVIQSPRHLIKEKRETATLKCYPIPRHDTVYWYQQGPGQDPQFLISFYEKMQSDKGSIPDRFSAQQFSDYHSELNMSSLELGDSALYFCASSPRDRGRGSLVNTEAFFGQGTRLTVV.